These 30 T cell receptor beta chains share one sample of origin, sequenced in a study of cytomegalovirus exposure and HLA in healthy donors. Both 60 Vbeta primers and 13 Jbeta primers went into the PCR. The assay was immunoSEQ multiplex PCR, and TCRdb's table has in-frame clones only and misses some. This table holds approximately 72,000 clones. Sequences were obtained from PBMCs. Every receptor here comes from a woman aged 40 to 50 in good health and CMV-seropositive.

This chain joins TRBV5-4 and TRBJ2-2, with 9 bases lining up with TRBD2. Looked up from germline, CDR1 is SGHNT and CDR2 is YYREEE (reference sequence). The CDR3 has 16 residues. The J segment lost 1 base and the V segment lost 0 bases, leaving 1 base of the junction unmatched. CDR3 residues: CASSLGLAVNTGELFF. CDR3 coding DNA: TGTGCCAGCAGCTTGGGACTAGCGGTGAACACCGGGGAGCTGTTTTTT.

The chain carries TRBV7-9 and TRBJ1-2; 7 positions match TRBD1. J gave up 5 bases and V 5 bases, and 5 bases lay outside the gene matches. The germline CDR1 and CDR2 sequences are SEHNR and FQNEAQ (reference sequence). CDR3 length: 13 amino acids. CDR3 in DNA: TGTGCCAGCAGCCTCGGGACAGCTTATGGCTACACCTTC. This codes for CASSLGTAYGYTF.

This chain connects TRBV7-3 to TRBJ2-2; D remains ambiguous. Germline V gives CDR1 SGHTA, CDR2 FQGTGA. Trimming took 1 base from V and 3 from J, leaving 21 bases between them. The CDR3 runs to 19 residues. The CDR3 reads CASSLRAAFSSFHTGELFF. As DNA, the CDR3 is TGTGCCAGCAGCTTAAGAGCTGCATTTTCTTCATTTCACACCGGGGAGCTGTTTTTT.

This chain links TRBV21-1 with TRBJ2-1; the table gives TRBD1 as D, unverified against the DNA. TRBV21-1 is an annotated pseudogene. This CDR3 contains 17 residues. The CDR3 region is CASSKTVDREGFNEQFF. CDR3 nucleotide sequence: TGTGCCAGCAGCAAAACGGTAGACAGGGAAGGTTTCAATGAGCAGTTCTTC.

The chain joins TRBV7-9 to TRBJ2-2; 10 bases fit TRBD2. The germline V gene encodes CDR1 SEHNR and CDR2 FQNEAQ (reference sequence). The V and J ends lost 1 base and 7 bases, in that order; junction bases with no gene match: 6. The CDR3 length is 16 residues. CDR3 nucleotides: TGTGCCAGCAGCTTAGGAGCGGGAGGGCCGAGCGGGGAGCTGTTTTTT. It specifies CASSLGAGGPSGELFF.

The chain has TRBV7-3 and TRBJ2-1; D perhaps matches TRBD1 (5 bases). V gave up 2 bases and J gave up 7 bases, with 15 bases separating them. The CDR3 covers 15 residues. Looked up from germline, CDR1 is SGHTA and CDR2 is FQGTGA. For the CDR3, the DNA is TGTGCCAGCAGCTTAGACACCGCAGGGCGGAATGAGCAGTTCTTC. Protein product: CASSLDTAGRNEQFF.

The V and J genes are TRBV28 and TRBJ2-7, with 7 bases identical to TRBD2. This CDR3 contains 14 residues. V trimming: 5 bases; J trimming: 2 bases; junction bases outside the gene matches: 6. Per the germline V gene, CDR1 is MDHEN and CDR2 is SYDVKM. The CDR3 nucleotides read TGTGCCAGCAGTCCCACCGGACTAGCCTACGAGCAGTACTTC. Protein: CASSPTGLAYEQYF.

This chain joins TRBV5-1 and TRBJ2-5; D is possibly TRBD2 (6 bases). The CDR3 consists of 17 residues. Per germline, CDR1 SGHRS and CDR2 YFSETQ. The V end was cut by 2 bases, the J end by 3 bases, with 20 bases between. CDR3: CASSFSGKRSGEETQYF. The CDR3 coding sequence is TGCGCCAGCAGCTTTTCAGGGAAGAGATCGGGGGAAGAGACCCAGTACTTC.

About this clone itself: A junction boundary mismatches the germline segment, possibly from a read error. The CDR3 bases are TGTGCCTGGAGCGGAAGGAGGGTGTACACTGAAGTTTTCTTT. Protein: CAWSGRRVYTEVFF. The chain carries TRBV30 and TRBJ1-1, with D hard to call. The CDR3 has 14 residues. CDR1 is GTSNPN, CDR2 SVGIG, per germline (reference sequence).

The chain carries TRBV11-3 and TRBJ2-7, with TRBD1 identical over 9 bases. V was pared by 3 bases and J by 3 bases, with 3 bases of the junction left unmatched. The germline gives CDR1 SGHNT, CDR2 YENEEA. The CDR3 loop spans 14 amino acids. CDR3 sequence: CASSLGQGDYEQYF. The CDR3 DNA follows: TGTGCCAGCAGCTTGGGACAGGGTGACTACGAGCAGTACTTC.

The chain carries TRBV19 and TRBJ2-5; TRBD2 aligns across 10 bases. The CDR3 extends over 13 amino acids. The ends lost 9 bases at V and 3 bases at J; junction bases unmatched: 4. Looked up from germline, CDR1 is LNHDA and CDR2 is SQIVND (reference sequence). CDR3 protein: CASRLAGEETQYF. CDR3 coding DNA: TGTGCCAGCCGACTAGCGGGTGAAGAGACCCAGTACTTC. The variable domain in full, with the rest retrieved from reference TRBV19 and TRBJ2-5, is DGGITQSPKYLFRKEGQNVTLSCEQNLNHDAMYWYRQDPGQGLRLIYYSQIVNDFQKGDIAEGYSVSREKKESFPLTVTSAQKNPTAFYLCASRLAGEETQYFGPGTRLLVL.

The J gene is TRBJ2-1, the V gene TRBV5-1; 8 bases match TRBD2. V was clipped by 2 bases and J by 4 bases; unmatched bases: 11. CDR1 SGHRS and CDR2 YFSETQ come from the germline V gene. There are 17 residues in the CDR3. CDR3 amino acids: CASSFSVVGTRYNEQFF. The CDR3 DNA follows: TGCGCCAGCAGCTTCTCCGTCGTCGGGACTAGATACAATGAGCAGTTCTTC.

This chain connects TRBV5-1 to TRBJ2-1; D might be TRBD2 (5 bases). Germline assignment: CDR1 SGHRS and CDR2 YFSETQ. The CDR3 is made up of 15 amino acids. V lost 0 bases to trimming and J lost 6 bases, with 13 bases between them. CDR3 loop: CASSLGGTSPNEQFF. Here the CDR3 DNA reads TGCGCCAGCAGCTTGGGGGGTACTAGTCCCAATGAGCAGTTCTTC.

CDR3 bases: TGTGCCAGCAGGGGAGTCGGCACTGAAGCTTTCTTT. Translation: CASRGVGTEAFF. The chain recombines TRBV27 with TRBJ1-1; D call uncertain. Germline V gives CDR1 MNHEY, CDR2 SMNVEV (reference sequence). V lost 6 bases, J lost 4 bases, and 9 bases lay in between. The CDR3 spans 12 residues.

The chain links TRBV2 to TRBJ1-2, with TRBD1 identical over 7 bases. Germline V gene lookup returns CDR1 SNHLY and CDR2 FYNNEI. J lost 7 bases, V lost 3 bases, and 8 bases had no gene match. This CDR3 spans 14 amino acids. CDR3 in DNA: TGTGCCAGCAGTGACCTCAGGGGGAGCTCTGGCTACACCTTC. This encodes CASSDLRGSSGYTF.

For the CDR3, the DNA is TGTGCCAAAGGAGACGGAGGGCTCCCTGTGGATGGCTACACCTTC. Amino acid sequence: CAKGDGGLPVDGYTF. The J gene is TRBJ1-2, the V gene TRBV2, with no clear D. Germline V gives CDR1 SNHLY, CDR2 FYNNEI. The CDR3 spans 15 residues. Between the trimmed V and J ends, which lost 10 bases and 6 bases, there was a span of 24 bases.

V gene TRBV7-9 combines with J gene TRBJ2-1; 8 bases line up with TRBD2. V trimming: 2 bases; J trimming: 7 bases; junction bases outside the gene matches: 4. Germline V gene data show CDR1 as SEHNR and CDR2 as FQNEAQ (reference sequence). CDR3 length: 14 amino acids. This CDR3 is CASSLIAGFNEQFF. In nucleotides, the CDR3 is TGTGCCAGCAGCTTAATAGCGGGGTTTAATGAGCAGTTCTTC. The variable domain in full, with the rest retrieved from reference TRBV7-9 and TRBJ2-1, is DTGVSQNPRHKITKRGQNVTFRCDPISEHNRLYWYRQTLGQGPEFLTYFQNEAQLEKSRLLSDRFSAERPKGSFSTLEIQRTEQGDSAMYLCASSLIAGFNEQFFGPGTRLTVL.

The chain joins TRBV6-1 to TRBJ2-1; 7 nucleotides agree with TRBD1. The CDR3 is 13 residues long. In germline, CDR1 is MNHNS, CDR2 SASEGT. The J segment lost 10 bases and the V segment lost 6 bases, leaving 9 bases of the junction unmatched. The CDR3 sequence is CASSDQTQGEQFF. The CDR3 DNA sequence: TGTGCCAGCAGCGACCAAACACAGGGGGAGCAGTTCTTC.

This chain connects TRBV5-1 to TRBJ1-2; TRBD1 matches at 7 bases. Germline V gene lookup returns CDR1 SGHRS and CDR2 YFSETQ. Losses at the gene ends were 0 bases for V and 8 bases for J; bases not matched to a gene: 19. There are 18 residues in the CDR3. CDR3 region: CASSLALGIDRAKRGYTF. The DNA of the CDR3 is TGCGCCAGCAGCTTGGCGCTTGGCATCGACAGGGCCAAGCGGGGCTACACCTTC.

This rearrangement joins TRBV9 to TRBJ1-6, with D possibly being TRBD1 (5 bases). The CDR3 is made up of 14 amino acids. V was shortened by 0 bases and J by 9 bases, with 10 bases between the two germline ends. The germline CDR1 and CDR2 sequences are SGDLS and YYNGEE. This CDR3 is CASSVGSGLSPLHF. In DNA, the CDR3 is TGTGCCAGCAGCGTAGGTTCAGGGCTTTCACCCCTCCACTTT.

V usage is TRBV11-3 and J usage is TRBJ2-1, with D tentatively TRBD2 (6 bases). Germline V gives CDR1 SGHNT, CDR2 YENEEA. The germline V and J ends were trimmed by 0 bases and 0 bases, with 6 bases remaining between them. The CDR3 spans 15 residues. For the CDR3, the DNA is TGTGCCAGCAGCTTAGAGACTAGCTCCTACAATGAGCAGTTCTTC. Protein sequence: CASSLETSSYNEQFF.

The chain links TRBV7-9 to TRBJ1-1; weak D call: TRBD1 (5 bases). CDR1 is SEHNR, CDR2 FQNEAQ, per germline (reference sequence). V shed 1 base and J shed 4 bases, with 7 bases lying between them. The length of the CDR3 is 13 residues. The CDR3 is CASSLDGGTEAFF. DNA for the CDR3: TGTGCCAGCAGCTTAGACGGGGGCACTGAAGCTTTCTTT.

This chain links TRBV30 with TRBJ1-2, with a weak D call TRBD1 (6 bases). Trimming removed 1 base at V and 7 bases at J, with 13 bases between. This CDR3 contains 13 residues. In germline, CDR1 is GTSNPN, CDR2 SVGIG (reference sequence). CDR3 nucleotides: TGTGCCTGGAGTGACCCAACAGGGCCTGGCTACACCTTC. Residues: CAWSDPTGPGYTF.

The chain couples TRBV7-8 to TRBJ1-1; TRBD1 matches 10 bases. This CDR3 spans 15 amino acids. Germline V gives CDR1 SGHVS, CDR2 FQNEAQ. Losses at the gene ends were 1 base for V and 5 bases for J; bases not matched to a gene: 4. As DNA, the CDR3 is TGTGCCAGCAGCTTAGGGGGGACAGGGGAGACTGAAGCTTTCTTT. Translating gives CASSLGGTGETEAFF.

The CDR3 nucleotides are TGTGCCAGCAGTTACTTGGGGAGTGAAAAACTGTTTTTT. Residues: CASSYLGSEKLFF. The gene calls are TRBV6-5 and TRBJ1-4; unclear D gene. This CDR3 comprises 13 residues. Germline V gene data show CDR1 as MNHEY and CDR2 as SVGAGI. Trimming removed 1 base from V and 7 bases from J, with 7 bases in between.

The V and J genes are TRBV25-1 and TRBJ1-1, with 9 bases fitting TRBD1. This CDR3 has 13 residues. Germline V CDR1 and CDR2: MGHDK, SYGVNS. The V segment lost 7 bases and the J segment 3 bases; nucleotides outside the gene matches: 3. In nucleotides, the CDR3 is TGTGCCAGCATGGACAGGGGTGACACTGAAGCTTTCTTT. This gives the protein CASMDRGDTEAFF.

CDR3 loop: CSVGPGHFSGTRTRQAQYF. The CDR3, as DNA: TGCAGCGTTGGACCGGGACACTTCTCCGGGACTAGGACCCGACAGGCGCAGTATTTT. The chain combines TRBV29-1 with TRBJ2-3; 8 bases are a match to TRBD2. The germline CDR1 and CDR2 sequences are SQVTM and ANQGSEA. This CDR3 region has 19 residues. V trimming: 4 bases; J trimming: 10 bases; junction bases outside the gene matches: 28.

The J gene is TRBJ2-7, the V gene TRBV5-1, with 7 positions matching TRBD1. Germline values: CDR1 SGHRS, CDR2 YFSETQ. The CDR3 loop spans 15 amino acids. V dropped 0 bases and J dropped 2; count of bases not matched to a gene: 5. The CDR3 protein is CASSLGGGYTYEQYF. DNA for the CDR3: TGCGCCAGCAGCTTGGGAGGGGGCTATACCTACGAGCAGTACTTC.

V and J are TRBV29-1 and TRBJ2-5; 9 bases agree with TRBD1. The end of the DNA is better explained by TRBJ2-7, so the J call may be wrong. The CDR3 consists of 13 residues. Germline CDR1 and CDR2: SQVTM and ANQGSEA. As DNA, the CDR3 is TGCAGCGTTGAGGGACAGGGTCAGGTCGAGCAGTACTTC. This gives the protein CSVEGQGQVEQYF.

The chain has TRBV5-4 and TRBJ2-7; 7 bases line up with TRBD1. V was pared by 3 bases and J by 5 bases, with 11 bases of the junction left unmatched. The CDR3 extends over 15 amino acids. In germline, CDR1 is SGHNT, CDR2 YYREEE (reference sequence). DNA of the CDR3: TGTGCCAGCAGCTCGTCACAGGGGCGCGCACACGAGCAGTACTTC. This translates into CASSSSQGRAHEQYF.